The T cell receptor (beta chain) described here comes from a study of blood T cells in healthy people across ages. General study points: Researchers said unsorted PBMCs prevented a conclusive naive versus antigen-experienced comparison. Older age went with lower TCR beta diversity per million T cells, in a roughly linear way.

Germline V CDR1 and CDR2: MNHNS, SASEGT. V was shortened by 3 bases and J by 11 bases, with 8 bases between the two germline ends. The CDR3 consists of 12 residues. PCR was performed a second time for roughly 7 to 12 cycles using a sample-barcoded 5' primer and a J-beta primer mix. TCRdb passed the 5' RACE reads through MiXCR, listing each CDR3 protein once. The data show 1.8 million or so distinct CDR3 sequences, 35% to 50% seen once. Regarding this clonotype: Its antigen is unidentified.

Those donating, healthy Caucasian individuals from Russia, were aged 6 to 90. The sample consisted of blood. This chain joins TRBV6-1 and TRBJ1-6; D is ambiguous. The receptor's source is a human donor in good health. DNA of the CDR3: TGTGCCAGCAGTGAGATGGAAGCACCCCTCCACTTT. It codes for CASSEMEAPLHF.